This record looks at one T cell receptor (beta chain) sequence and its context. The data belong to a study of blood T cells in healthy people across ages. CDR1 and CDR2 from the germline V gene are MNHNY and SVGAGI (reference sequence). The V and J ends lost 11 bases and 7 bases respectively, with 12 bases between them. The CDR3 consists of 11 residues. Alongside a J-beta primer mix, a sample-barcoded 5' primer served in a second PCR lasting roughly 7 to 12 cycles. TCRdb re-analysed the 5' RACE reads in MiXCR, keeping a single row per CDR3 protein. Of around 1,000,000 distinct CDR3 sequences in the sample, 20% to 25% were seen once. These sequences were also reported in another study, on T cells of mothers and their children.

What was sequenced was blood. J is TRBJ2-1 and V is TRBV6-6; D ambiguous. This clonotype was obtained from a girl aged 2-10 years in good health. The CDR3 bases are TGTGCCCTTCAAATGGCGAATGAGCAGTTCTTC. Translated: CALQMANEQFF.